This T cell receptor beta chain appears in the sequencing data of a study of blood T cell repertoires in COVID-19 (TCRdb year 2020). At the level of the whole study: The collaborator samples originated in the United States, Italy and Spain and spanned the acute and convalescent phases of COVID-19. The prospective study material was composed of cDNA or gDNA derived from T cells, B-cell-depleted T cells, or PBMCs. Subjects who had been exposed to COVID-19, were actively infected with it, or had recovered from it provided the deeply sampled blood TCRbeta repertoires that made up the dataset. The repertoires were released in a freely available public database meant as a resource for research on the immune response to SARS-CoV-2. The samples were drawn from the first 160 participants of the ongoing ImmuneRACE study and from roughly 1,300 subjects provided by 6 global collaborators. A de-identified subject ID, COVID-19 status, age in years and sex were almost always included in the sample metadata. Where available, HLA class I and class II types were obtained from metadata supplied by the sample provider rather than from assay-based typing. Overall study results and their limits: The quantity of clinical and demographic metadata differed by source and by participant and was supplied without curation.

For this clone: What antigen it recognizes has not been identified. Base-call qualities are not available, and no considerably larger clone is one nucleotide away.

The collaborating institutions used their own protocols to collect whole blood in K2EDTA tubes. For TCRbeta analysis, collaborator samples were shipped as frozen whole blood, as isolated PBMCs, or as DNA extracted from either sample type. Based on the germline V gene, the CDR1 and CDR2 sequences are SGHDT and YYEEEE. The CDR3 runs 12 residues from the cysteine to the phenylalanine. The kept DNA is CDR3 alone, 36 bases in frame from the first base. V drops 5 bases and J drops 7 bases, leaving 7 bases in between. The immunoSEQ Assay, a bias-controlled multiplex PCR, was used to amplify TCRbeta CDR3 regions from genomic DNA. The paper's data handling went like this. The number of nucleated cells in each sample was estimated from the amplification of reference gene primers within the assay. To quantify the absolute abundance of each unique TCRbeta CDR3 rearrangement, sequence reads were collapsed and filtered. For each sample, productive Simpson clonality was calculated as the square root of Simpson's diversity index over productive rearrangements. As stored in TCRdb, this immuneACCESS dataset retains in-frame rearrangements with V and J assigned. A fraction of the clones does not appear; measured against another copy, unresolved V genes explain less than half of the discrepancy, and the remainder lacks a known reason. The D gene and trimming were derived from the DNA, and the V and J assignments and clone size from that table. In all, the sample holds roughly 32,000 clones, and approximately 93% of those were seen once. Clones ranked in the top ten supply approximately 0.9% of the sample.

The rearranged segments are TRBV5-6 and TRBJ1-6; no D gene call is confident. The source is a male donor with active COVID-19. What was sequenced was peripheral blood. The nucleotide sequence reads TGTGCCAGCAGGAGTGCGAATTCACCCCTCCACTTT. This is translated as CASRSANSPLHF.